This entry features one T cell receptor (beta chain) sequence. This sample was included in a study of glioma-infiltrating T cells after dendritic cell vaccination. The repertoire was sequenced with immunoSEQ multiplex PCR; TCRdb's copy has only in-frame clones and lacks some. The sample has tens of thousands of clones, around 83% seen once. This CDR3 comprises 15 residues. J was trimmed by 3 bases and V by 5 bases; bases with no gene match: 4. In germline, CDR1 is SEHNR, CDR2 FQNEAQ (reference sequence). Time point noted: after dendritic cell vaccination, including at tumor progression/relapse. PBMC were collected before vaccination, two weeks after the third vaccination, and at progression.

The TCR was taken from a human donor with glioblastoma. The genes are TRBV7-9 and TRBJ1-2; 12 nucleotides match TRBD1. The source material was blood, sampled after dendritic cell vaccination. The CDR3 coding sequence is TGTGCCAGCAGCCCGGGACAGGGGGCTTACTATGGCTACACCTTC. Protein: CASSPGQGAYYGYTF.